These 7 T cell receptor beta chains came from one sample sequenced in a study of somatic mutations in cytotoxic T cells in rheumatoid arthritis. Produced via immunoSEQ multiplex PCR; TCRdb's table is partial and in-frame only. This table has 10,000 to 15,000 clones, just under 80% appearing once. Material for sequencing was CD8+ T cells sorted from blood. The receptors were sampled from an adult with rheumatoid arthritis.

CDR3 bases: TGTGCCAGCAGTCCCCTAAACGGGGGCCACGGGTGGGAGCAGTACTTC. It encodes CASSPLNGGHGWEQYF. V usage is TRBV28 and J usage is TRBJ2-7; D tentatively reads TRBD1 or TRBD2 (6 bases each). The CDR3 loop spans 16 amino acids. Germline values: CDR1 MDHEN, CDR2 SYDVKM. V gave up 5 bases and J gave up 7 bases, with 24 bases separating them.

As for this clone: One end of the junction varies from germline; a read error may be responsible. The chain joins TRBV15 to TRBJ1-2, with 7 bases fitting TRBD1. Germline CDR1 reads LNHNV; CDR2 reads YYDKDF (reference sequence). There are 16 residues in the CDR3. This CDR3 is CATSRARQGDYYGHTF. The CDR3 DNA is TGTGCCACCAGCAGAGCCCGGCAGGGGGACTACTATGGCCACACCTTC.

This sequence joins TRBV27 and TRBJ2-7; D is perhaps TRBD1 or TRBD2 (5 bases each). Trimming removed 1 base from V and 1 base from J, with 8 bases in between. CDR1 and CDR2 (germline): MNHEY, SMNVEV (reference sequence). The CDR3 consists of 14 residues. The CDR3 DNA reads TGTGCCAGCAGTTTATACGGGACGTCCTACGAGCAGTACTTC. It yields the protein CASSLYGTSYEQYF.

Here the CDR3 reads CASSIAGEAYEQYF. In DNA, the CDR3 is TGTGCCAGTAGTATAGCGGGAGAAGCCTACGAGCAGTACTTC. V gene TRBV19 combines with J gene TRBJ2-7, with D perhaps TRBD2 (6 bases). The CDR3 has 14 amino acids. CDR1 is LNHDA, CDR2 SQIVND, per germline (reference sequence). The germline V and J ends were trimmed by 1 base and 2 bases, with 9 bases remaining between them.

This clone was recorded a few times. V and J are TRBV5-6 and TRBJ1-2, with a tentative D call TRBD1 (5 bases). Per the germline V gene, CDR1 is SGHDT and CDR2 is YYEEEE. Trimming removed 3 bases from V and 7 bases from J, with 10 bases in between. CDR3 length: 12 amino acids. CDR3 bases: TGTGCCAGCAGCTCCGGGGGAGGTGGCTACACCTTC. It yields the protein CASSSGGGGYTF.

By frequency in the sample, this clone is medium-sized. The CDR3 spells CASSSISITGWYGYTF. CDR3 coding DNA: TGTGCCAGCAGTTCGATAAGTATCACAGGGTGGTATGGCTACACCTTC. The V call is TRBV28, the J call TRBJ1-2, with a tentative D call TRBD1 (6 bases). The CDR3 is made up of 16 amino acids. V was pared by 4 bases and J by 5 bases, with 20 bases between. From germline, CDR1 is MDHEN and CDR2 SYDVKM.

The chain uses TRBV6-5 and TRBJ1-1; D might be TRBD1 (5 bases). The CDR3 length is 12 residues. The V gene's germline CDR1 is MNHEY and CDR2 SVGAGI. With 7 bases removed from V and 4 bases from J, the gap between germline ends came to 10 bases. The CDR3 DNA reads TGTGCCAGCAACCCTGGGGGCACTGAAGCTTTCTTT. This gives the protein CASNPGGTEAFF.